The 27 T cell receptor beta chains presented below share a single source sample, sequenced in a study of breast tumors, draining lymph nodes, adjacent tissues. MiXCR, run by TCRdb on the multiplex PCR reads, gives a single entry per CDR3 protein. This sample carries about 230,000 distinct CDR3 sequences, roughly 30% of them seen once, and the ten largest clones take about 1.4%. Samples came from axillary lymph nodes draining the breast cancer. The sample taken for sequencing was axillary lymph node tissue. These receptors were taken from a female donor with breast cancer. Some clones in this sample may be carry-over from other donors' samples.

This clonotype showed up many times. V gene TRBV5-1 combines with J gene TRBJ2-7; the match to TRBD2 covers 9 bases. Germline V gene lookup returns CDR1 SGHRS and CDR2 YFSETQ. The J segment lost 1 base and the V segment lost 4 bases, leaving 9 bases of the junction unmatched. CDR3 size: 16 residues. The CDR3 DNA reads TGCGCCAGCAGCCCCTTCGGACTAGCGACTTCCTACGAGCAGTACTTC. Translated, it gives CASSPFGLATSYEQYF. Full variable domain (outside the CDR3, taken from reference TRBV5-1 and TRBJ2-7): KAGVTQTPRYLIKTRGQQVTLSCSPISGHRSVSWYQQTPGQGLQFLFEYFSETQRNKGNFPGRFSGRQFSNSRSEMNVSTLELGDSALYLCASSPFGLATSYEQYFGPGTRLTVT.

V is TRBV5-1 and J is TRBJ1-4; perhaps TRBD1 as D (5 bases). V lost 3 bases and J lost 6, with 15 bases in between. The CDR3 contains 15 residues. CDR1 is SGHRS, CDR2 YFSETQ, per germline. CDR3 region: CASSYDWGGDEKLFF. CDR3 in DNA: TGCGCCAGCAGCTACGACTGGGGGGGTGATGAAAAACTGTTTTTT.

CDR3 amino acids: CASRPTGGGNEKLFF. The CDR3 bases are TGTGCCAGCAGGCCCACAGGGGGAGGTAATGAAAAACTGTTTTTT. The chain recombines TRBV28 with TRBJ1-4; TRBD1 aligns across 8 bases. The CDR3 is made up of 15 amino acids. CDR1 is MDHEN and CDR2 is SYDVKM in the germline V gene. V shed 6 bases and J 4 bases; nucleotides not matched to a gene: 7.

At least ten counts were recorded for this clonotype. The V and J genes are TRBV5-5 and TRBJ1-3; D uncertain. V shed 0 bases and J shed 3 bases, with 10 bases lying between them. This CDR3 contains 15 residues. Germline CDR1 and CDR2: SGHKS and YYEKEE (reference sequence). In DNA, the CDR3 is TGTGCCAGCAGCTTGGAGGCTTCGGGTGGAAACACCATATATTTT. Translation gives CASSLEASGGNTIYF.

The chain recombines TRBV5-1 with TRBJ2-3, with D possibly being TRBD2 (6 bases). The CDR3 covers 14 residues. V was clipped by 4 bases and J by 4 bases, with 13 bases between them. CDR1 and CDR2 from the germline V gene are SGHRS and YFSETQ. The CDR3 coding sequence is TGCGCCAGCAGCCGTCGGGAGCCGGCAGATACGCAGTATTTT. Amino acid sequence: CASSRREPADTQYF.

The J gene is TRBJ2-3, the V gene TRBV6-4, with D possibly being TRBD2 (6 bases). Germline-derived CDR1 and CDR2 are MRHNA and SNTAGT. V lost 5 bases and J lost 2, with 14 bases in between. CDR3 size: 15 residues. In nucleotides, the CDR3 is TGTGCCAGCAGTCCTAGCGAAGGGGCCACAGATACGCAGTATTTT. This sequence encodes CASSPSEGATDTQYF.

Comments on this clonotype: Mismatch with germline at one junction end may stem from a read error. The chain is built from TRBV20-1 and TRBJ1-2; weak D call: TRBD1 (5 bases). Looked up from germline, CDR1 is DFQATT and CDR2 is SNEGSKA (reference sequence). The CDR3 is 11 amino acids. CDR3 loop: CRAGTGNGYNF. The CDR3 DNA follows: TGCAGGGCGGGGACGGGGAATGGCTACAACTTC.

This clonotype was recorded once. The chain carries TRBV7-2 and TRBJ1-4; 9 nucleotides match TRBD1. The germline V gene has CDR1 SGHTA and CDR2 FQGNSA. CDR3 size: 15 residues. Losses at the gene ends were 5 bases for V and 4 bases for J; bases not matched to a gene: 5. The CDR3 region has the DNA TGTGCCAGCAGCCAATCGACAGGGGGTAATGAAAAACTGTTTTTT. It yields the protein CASSQSTGGNEKLFF.

This clonotype was seen at least ten times. V gene TRBV19 combines with J gene TRBJ2-1; 11 nucleotides agree with TRBD1. Germline V gene lookup returns CDR1 LNHDA and CDR2 SQIVND (reference sequence). The CDR3 runs 19 residues. J was trimmed by 10 bases and V by 5 bases; bases with no gene match: 22. The CDR3 sequence: CASSARDRGGVSGSGEQFF. The DNA for the CDR3 is TGTGCCAGTAGTGCGCGGGACAGGGGGGGAGTCAGCGGGAGCGGCGAGCAGTTCTTC.

This clonotype was seen at least ten times. CDR3 sequence reads: CSARDRRGLYEQYF. DNA for the CDR3: TGCAGTGCTAGAGACCGCAGGGGGCTTTACGAGCAGTACTTC. This chain links TRBV20-1 with TRBJ2-7; 8 bases map to TRBD1. CDR1 DFQATT and CDR2 SNEGSKA come from the germline V gene (reference sequence). With V trimmed by 0 bases and J by 4 bases, 5 bases remained unmatched. The CDR3 loop spans 14 amino acids.

The genes are TRBV7-2 and TRBJ2-3, with TRBD2 matching over 16 bases. Losses at the gene ends were 2 bases for V and 4 bases for J; bases not matched to a gene: 6. Germline CDR1 and CDR2: SGHTA and FQGNSA. CDR3 length: 18 residues. The CDR3 region has the DNA TGTGCCAGCAGCTTACCCGGGACTAGCGGGAGGGCCCCAGATACGCAGTATTTT. Its protein is CASSLPGTSGRAPDTQYF.

V and J are TRBV14 and TRBJ2-7, with 9 bases lining up with TRBD2. In germline, CDR1 is SGHDN, CDR2 FVKESK. V lost 1 base and J lost 7; bases outside the gene matches: 8. The CDR3 spans 15 residues. CDR3 protein: CASSQGSAGGLEQYF. The CDR3 DNA reads TGTGCCAGCAGCCAAGGCTCAGCGGGAGGCTTAGAGCAGTACTTC.

This clonotype came up many times. CDR3 nucleotide sequence: TGTGCCAGCAGCTTACCAGGCGGGACCCAGTACTTC. Its protein product is CASSLPGGTQYF. The chain links TRBV11-3 to TRBJ2-5; D is unresolved. Trimming shortened V by 2 bases and J by 7 bases, and 8 bases separated the two germline ends. The CDR3 length is 12 residues. Germline assignment: CDR1 SGHNT and CDR2 YENEEA.

This clonotype occurred many times. The V call is TRBV28, the J call TRBJ1-5; the match to TRBD1 covers 9 bases. CDR3 length: 17 amino acids. Germline V CDR1 and CDR2: MDHEN, SYDVKM. V lost 6 bases, J lost 5 bases, and 14 bases stayed unmatched. CDR3 coding DNA: TGTGCCAGCAGCGGGGGACAGGGTAGGGCCTGGCATCAGCCCCAGCATTTT. It specifies CASSGGQGRAWHQPQHF.

This clonotype has more than one count but fewer than ten. The rearrangement joins TRBV7-2 to TRBJ1-1, with D possibly being TRBD1 (6 bases). The V and J ends lost 1 base and 6 bases respectively, with 9 bases between them. The CDR3 spans 13 residues. Germline V CDR1 and CDR2: SGHTA, FQGNSA. The CDR3 sequence: CASSLDREAEAFF. The CDR3 DNA reads TGTGCCAGCAGCTTAGACAGGGAAGCTGAAGCTTTCTTT.

The J gene is TRBJ2-6, the V gene TRBV7-3; maybe TRBD1 (6 bases). Germline V gene sequence: CDR1 SGHTA, CDR2 FQGTGA. CDR3 length equals 19 residues. The V and J ends lost 7 bases and 2 bases respectively, with 24 bases between them. Here the CDR3 reads CASTMVGADSPPGANVLTF. The CDR3 DNA follows: TGTGCCAGCACCATGGTGGGGGCCGACAGCCCCCCTGGGGCCAACGTCCTGACTTTC.

This clonotype was detected only once. The gene calls are TRBV6-6 and TRBJ2-1, with TRBD1 as a possible D gene (8 bases). Germline V gene data show CDR1 as MNHNY and CDR2 as SVGAGI (reference sequence). The CDR3 extends over 21 amino acids. The V end lost 6 bases, the J end lost 6 bases, and 36 bases lay between the germline ends. The CDR3 region is CASRQGGGTRVRGPGSNEQFF. CDR3 DNA sequence: TGTGCCAGCAGACAGGGGGGGGGAACTCGGGTGAGGGGTCCGGGTTCCAATGAGCAGTTCTTC.

The chain is built from TRBV29-1 and TRBJ2-3, with 14 bases aligning to TRBD2. Looked up from germline, CDR1 is SQVTM and CDR2 is ANQGSEA. The length of the CDR3 is 16 residues. With 5 bases clipped from V and 6 bases from J, the junction kept 10 bases outside the gene matches. The CDR3 DNA is TGCAGCGTTCTGCCGGGACTAGCGGGAGAAGGGGATACGCAGTATTTT. This gives the protein CSVLPGLAGEGDTQYF.

This chain links TRBV5-6 with TRBJ1-1; no clear D gene. Per germline, CDR1 SGHDT and CDR2 YYEEEE. V gave up 1 base and J gave up 11 bases, with 18 bases separating them. This CDR3 is 14 amino acids long. CDR3: CASSLTMVRGGAFF. CDR3 bases: TGTGCCAGCAGCTTGACGATGGTACGGGGAGGGGCTTTCTTT.

This clonotype was observed at least ten times. The junction shows a germline mismatch at one end, possibly a read error. This chain connects TRBV7-8 to TRBJ2-2, with no clear D. In germline, CDR1 is SGHVS, CDR2 FQNEAQ. This CDR3 region has 12 residues. The CDR3 is CASSLGPGELFF. Written as DNA, the CDR3 is TGTGCCAGCAGCTTAGGGCCTGGGGAACTGTTTTTT.

There are many counts of this clonotype. The J gene is TRBJ2-7, the V gene TRBV30, with D perhaps matching TRBD2 (6 bases). Germline assignment: CDR1 GTSNPN and CDR2 SVGIG (reference sequence). Trimming shortened V by 3 bases and J by 2 bases, and 11 bases separated the two germline ends. The CDR3 covers 13 residues. The CDR3 region is CAWRSSATYEQYF. CDR3 nucleotides: TGTGCCTGGAGGTCTAGCGCAACCTACGAGCAGTACTTC.

This clonotype was picked up a small number of times. Here the CDR3 omits its conserved ending phenylalanine or tryptophan, so a read error is the likely source. No DNA is shown, since the ends of the CDR3 on it are uncertain; the CDR3 is the one TCRdb lists. This chain links TRBV24-1 with TRBJ2-5; the D call in the table, TRBD2, was not verified against the DNA. CDR1 and CDR2 from the germline V gene are KGHDR and SFDVKD. The CDR3 spans 17 amino acids, including both terminal residues. Here the CDR3 reads CATRPTGTSRLKRPKTS.

This clonotype was seen repeatedly, ten times or more. The V gene is TRBV20-1, the J gene TRBJ2-5; 15 bases fit TRBD2. CDR3 length: 18 residues. V dropped 4 bases and J dropped 0; count of bases not matched to a gene: 9. CDR1 is DFQATT and CDR2 is SNEGSKA in the germline V gene (reference sequence). CDR3 sequence: CSAIDGGTSGGYQETQYF. In nucleotides, the CDR3 is TGCAGTGCTATAGATGGCGGGACTAGCGGGGGGTACCAAGAGACCCAGTACTTC.

Many counts were recorded for this clonotype. The rearrangement links TRBV5-8 to TRBJ1-5; tentatively, D is TRBD1 (5 bases). V dropped 0 bases and J dropped 7 bases, with 11 bases sitting between them. Germline V gene data show CDR1 as SGHTS and CDR2 as YDEGEE. The CDR3 is 14 residues long. CDR3 protein: CASSLGGDSQPQHF. CDR3 sequence (DNA): TGTGCCAGCAGCTTGGGGGGGGATTCACAGCCCCAGCATTTT.

This clonotype was recorded only once. Compared with germline, one end of the junction differs, possibly owing to a read error. V and J are TRBV14 and TRBJ2-7; 8 nucleotides line up with TRBD2. Germline CDR1 SGHDN, CDR2 FVKESK. This CDR3 region has 13 residues. The CDR3, as DNA: TGTGCCAGCAGAGGACTAGCTGTGTATGAGCAGCACTTC. Translated, it gives CASRGLAVYEQHF.

CDR3 protein: CASSYLKAGTEAFF. For the CDR3, the DNA is TGTGCCAGCAGTTACTTAAAGGCGGGCACTGAAGCTTTCTTT. The chain is built from TRBV6-5 and TRBJ1-1; D uncertain. Trimming left V 1 base short and J 4 bases short, with 10 bases between. Germline loops: CDR1 MNHEY, CDR2 SVGAGI. The CDR3 loop spans 14 amino acids.

This clonotype was counted many times. The CDR3 nucleotides read TGTGCCAGCAGCTTGGTGAGAGGGGGCCACTATGGCTACACCTTC. Protein product: CASSLVRGGHYGYTF. J is TRBJ1-2 and V is TRBV5-6, with 7 nucleotides matching TRBD1. This CDR3 contains 15 residues. Losses at the gene ends were 0 bases for V and 3 bases for J; bases not matched to a gene: 5. CDR1 is SGHDT and CDR2 is YYEEEE in the germline V gene.